This T cell receptor beta chain was observed in a study of long-term antiretroviral therapy in people with HIV. Whole-study results and caveats: In HIV, the repertoires covered a tighter span of CDR3 lengths than in controls. Possibly under older ART regimens, blood was drawn between the mid-2000s and the late 2010s.

Germline trimming cut 4 bases from V and 2 bases from J; bases unmatched to any gene: 8. The CDR3 is 15 residues long. CDR1 is SGHDN and CDR2 is FVKESK in the germline V gene. Until DNA extraction, the samples held between about 0.85-11 million cryopreserved PBMC. Of note for this clone: Its antigen is still unknown.

immunoSEQ v3.0 was run at survey level. Profiled with immunoSEQ multiplex PCR; TCRdb holds only in-frame clones, not every one. The sample includes approximately 26,000 clones, roughly 85% seen only once; the top ten take about 9%. The V and J genes are TRBV14 and TRBJ2-7; 7 nucleotides line up with TRBD1. The clonotype comes from a middle-aged woman with HIV. The input for sequencing was unsorted PBMCs, taken 1.2 years after starting antiretroviral therapy. CDR3 in amino acids: CASSPRDSGAYEQYF. CDR3 bases: TGTGCCAGCAGCCCCAGGGACAGCGGAGCCTACGAGCAGTACTTC.